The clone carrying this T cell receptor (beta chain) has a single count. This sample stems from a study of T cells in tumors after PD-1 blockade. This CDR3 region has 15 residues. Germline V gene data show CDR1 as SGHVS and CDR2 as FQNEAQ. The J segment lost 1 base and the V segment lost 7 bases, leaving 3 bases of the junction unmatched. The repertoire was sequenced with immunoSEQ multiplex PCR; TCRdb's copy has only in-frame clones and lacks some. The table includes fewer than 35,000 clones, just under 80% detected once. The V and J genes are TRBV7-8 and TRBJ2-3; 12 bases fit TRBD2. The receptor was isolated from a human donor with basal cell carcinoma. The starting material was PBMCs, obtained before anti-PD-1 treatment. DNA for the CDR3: TGTGCCAGCATCCGGACTAGCGGGGGCACAGATACGCAGTATTTT. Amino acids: CASIRTSGGTDTQYF. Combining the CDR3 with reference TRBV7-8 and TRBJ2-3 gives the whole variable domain GAGVSQSPRYKVAKRGQDVALRCDPISGHVSLFWYQQALGQGPEFLTYFQNEAQLDKSGLPSDRFFAERPEGSVSTLKIQRTQQEDSAVYLCASIRTSGGTDTQYFGPGTRLTVL.